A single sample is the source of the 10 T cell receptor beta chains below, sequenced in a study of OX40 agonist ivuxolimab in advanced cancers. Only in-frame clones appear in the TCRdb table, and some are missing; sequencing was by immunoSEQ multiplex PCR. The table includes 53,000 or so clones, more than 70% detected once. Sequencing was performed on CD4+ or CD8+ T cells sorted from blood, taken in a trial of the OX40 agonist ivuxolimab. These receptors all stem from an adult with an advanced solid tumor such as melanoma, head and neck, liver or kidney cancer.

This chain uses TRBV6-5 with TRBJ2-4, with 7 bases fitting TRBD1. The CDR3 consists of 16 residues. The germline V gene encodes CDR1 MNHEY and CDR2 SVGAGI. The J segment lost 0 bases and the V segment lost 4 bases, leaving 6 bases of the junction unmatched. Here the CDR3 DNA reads TGTGCCAGCAGTTCGACAGGGTTTTTAGCCAAAAACATTCAGTACTTC. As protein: CASSSTGFLAKNIQYF.

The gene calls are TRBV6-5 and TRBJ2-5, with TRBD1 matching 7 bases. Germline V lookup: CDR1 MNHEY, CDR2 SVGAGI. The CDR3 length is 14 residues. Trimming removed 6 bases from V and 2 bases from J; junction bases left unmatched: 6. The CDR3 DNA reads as TGTGCCAGCAGCCCCGACAGGGTTCAAGAGACCCAGTACTTC. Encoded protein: CASSPDRVQETQYF.

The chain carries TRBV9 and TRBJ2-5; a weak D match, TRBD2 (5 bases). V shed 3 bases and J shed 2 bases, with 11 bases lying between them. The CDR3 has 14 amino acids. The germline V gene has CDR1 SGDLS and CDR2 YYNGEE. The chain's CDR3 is CASSEAGPQETQYF. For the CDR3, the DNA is TGTGCCAGCAGCGAGGCGGGCCCTCAAGAGACCCAGTACTTC. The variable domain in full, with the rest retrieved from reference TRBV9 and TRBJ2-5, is DSGVTQTPKHLITATGQRVTLRCSPRSGDLSVYWYQQSLDQGLQFLIQYYNGEERAKGNILERFSAQQFPDLHSELNLSSLELGDSALYFCASSEAGPQETQYFGPGTRLLVL.

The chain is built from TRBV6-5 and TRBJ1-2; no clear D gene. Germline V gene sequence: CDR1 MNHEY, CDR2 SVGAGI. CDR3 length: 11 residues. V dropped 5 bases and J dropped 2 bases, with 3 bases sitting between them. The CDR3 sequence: CASSNNYGYTF. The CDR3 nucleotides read TGTGCCAGCAGTAACAACTATGGCTACACCTTC.

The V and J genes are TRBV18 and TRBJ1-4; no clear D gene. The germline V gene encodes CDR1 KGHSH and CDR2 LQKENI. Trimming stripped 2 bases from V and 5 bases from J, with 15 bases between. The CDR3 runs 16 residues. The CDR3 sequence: CASSPSGGNANEKLFF. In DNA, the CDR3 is TGTGCCAGCTCACCAAGCGGTGGAAACGCAAATGAAAAACTGTTTTTT.

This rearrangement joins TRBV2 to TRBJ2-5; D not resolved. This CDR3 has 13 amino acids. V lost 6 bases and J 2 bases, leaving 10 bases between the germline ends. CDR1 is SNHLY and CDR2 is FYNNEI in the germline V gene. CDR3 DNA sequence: TGTGCCAGCAGAGGCTCCGAGCAAGAGACCCAGTACTTC. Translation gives CASRGSEQETQYF.

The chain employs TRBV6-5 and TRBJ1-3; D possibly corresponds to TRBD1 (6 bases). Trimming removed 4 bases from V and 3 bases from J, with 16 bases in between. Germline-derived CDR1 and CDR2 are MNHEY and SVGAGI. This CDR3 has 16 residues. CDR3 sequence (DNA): TGTGCCAGCAGTTCGTACAGGGTGATTAGTGGAAACACCATATATTTT. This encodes CASSSYRVISGNTIYF.

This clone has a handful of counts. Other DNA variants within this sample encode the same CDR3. In DNA, the CDR3 is TGTGCCAGCAGCTTAGGGCTGAACACTGAAGCTTTCTTT. Amino acids: CASSLGLNTEAFF. The chain is built from TRBV5-6 and TRBJ1-1; D is unclear. Germline V CDR1 and CDR2: SGHDT, YYEEEE. There are 13 residues in the CDR3. V lost 2 bases and J 0 bases, leaving 5 bases between the germline ends.

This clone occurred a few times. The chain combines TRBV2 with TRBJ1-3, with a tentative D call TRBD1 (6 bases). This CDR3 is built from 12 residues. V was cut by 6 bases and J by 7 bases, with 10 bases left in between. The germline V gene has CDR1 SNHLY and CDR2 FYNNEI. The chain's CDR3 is CASRGGQNTIYF. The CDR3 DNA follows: TGTGCCAGCAGGGGGGGGCAGAACACCATATATTTT.

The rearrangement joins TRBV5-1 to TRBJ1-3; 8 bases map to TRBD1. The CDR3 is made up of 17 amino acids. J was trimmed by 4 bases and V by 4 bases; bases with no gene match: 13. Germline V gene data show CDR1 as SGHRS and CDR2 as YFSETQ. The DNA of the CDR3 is TGCGCCAGCAGCCGACTTCCGACAGGGGATGGAGGAAACACCATATATTTT. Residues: CASSRLPTGDGGNTIYF.